These 25 T cell receptor beta chains came from one sample sequenced in a study of blood T cell repertoires in COVID-19. The data were produced by immunoSEQ multiplex PCR, yet TCRdb's version contains in-frame clones alone and is incomplete. This table holds about 54,000 clones, 80% to 90% found once. Sequenced: peripheral blood. These receptors originate from a man aged 50 to 59 with active COVID-19.

The chain employs TRBV18 and TRBJ1-1; 10 bases line up with TRBD1. The CDR3 loop spans 14 amino acids. The V gene's germline CDR1 is KGHSH and CDR2 LQKENI. The ends lost 5 bases at V and 11 bases at J; junction bases unmatched: 11. The CDR3 sequence is CASSSSFGTGDAFF. The CDR3, as DNA: TGTGCCAGCTCATCATCTTTTGGGACAGGGGACGCTTTCTTT. Full variable domain (rest looked up from reference TRBV18 and TRBJ1-1): NAGVMQNPRHLVRRRGQEARLRCSPMKGHSHVYWYRQLPEEGLKFMVYLQKENIIDESGMPKERFSAEFPKEGPSILRIQQVVRGDSAAYFCASSSSFGTGDAFFGQGTRLTVV.

The CDR3 DNA reads as TGTGCCAGCAGCCCATATCGTCTAGCGGGGGGCTACGAGCAGTACTTC. Protein product: CASSPYRLAGGYEQYF. This chain connects TRBV7-8 to TRBJ2-7; TRBD2 aligns across 11 bases. This CDR3 is built from 16 residues. Germline-derived CDR1 and CDR2 are SGHVS and FQNEAQ. V lost 5 bases and J lost 3; bases outside the gene matches: 9.

This chain uses TRBV6-6 with TRBJ2-1, with TRBD2 matching 10 bases. With V trimmed by 5 bases and J by 4 bases, 5 bases remained unmatched. The CDR3 runs 15 residues. Germline V gives CDR1 MNHNY, CDR2 SVGAGI (reference sequence). The CDR3 sequence is CASSLTSGVYNEQFF. CDR3 nucleotides: TGTGCCAGCAGTCTTACTAGCGGGGTATACAATGAGCAGTTCTTC.

The chain employs TRBV7-2 and TRBJ1-2; maybe TRBD1 (6 bases). Looked up from germline, CDR1 is SGHTA and CDR2 is FQGNSA. There are 15 residues in the CDR3. V lost 4 bases, J lost 4 bases, and 16 bases lay in between. CDR3 in DNA: TGTGCCAGCAGCTACGACCGACAGGCCATCTATGGCTACACCTTC. The encoded protein is CASSYDRQAIYGYTF. Full variable domain (outside the CDR3, taken from reference TRBV7-2 and TRBJ1-2): GAGVSQSPSNKVTEKGKDVELRCDPISGHTALYWYRQSLGQGLEFLIYFQGNSAPDKSGLPSDRFSAERTGGSVSTLTIQRTQQEDSAVYLCASSYDRQAIYGYTFGSGTRLTVV.

The chain uses TRBV7-2 and TRBJ1-5; D not resolved. V gave up 1 base and J gave up 2 bases, with 12 bases separating them. Germline V gives CDR1 SGHTA, CDR2 FQGNSA. The CDR3 totals 16 residues. CDR3 DNA: TGTGCCAGCAGCTTAGTCGGTTTTATGGGCAATCAGCCCCAGCATTTT. Protein product: CASSLVGFMGNQPQHF.

This clone was detected only once. The J gene is TRBJ2-1, the V gene TRBV5-6; TRBD2 might be the D (5 bases). V was trimmed by 0 bases and J by 9 bases, leaving 10 bases between them. Germline lookup yields CDR1 SGHDT and CDR2 YYEEEE. The CDR3 loop spans 13 amino acids. This CDR3 reads CASSLAAGTEQFF. The CDR3 DNA is TGTGCCAGCAGCTTGGCCGCGGGCACTGAGCAGTTCTTC.

This sequence joins TRBV15 and TRBJ2-5, with D possibly TRBD1 on 6 matching bases. This CDR3 contains 13 residues. Germline CDR1 and CDR2: LNHNV and YYDKDF (reference sequence). V shed 8 bases and J shed 1 base, with 11 bases lying between them. As DNA, the CDR3 is TGTGCCACCGCAGCCAGGGGCCAAGAGACCCAGTACTTC. It encodes CATAARGQETQYF.

This chain links TRBV9 with TRBJ2-1; TRBD2 might be the D (6 bases). Germline V lookup: CDR1 SGDLS, CDR2 YYNGEE. V was trimmed by 2 bases and J by 5 bases, leaving 14 bases between them. The CDR3 has 15 residues. The CDR3 is CASSVLVAENNEQFF. CDR3 DNA sequence: TGTGCCAGCAGCGTGTTGGTAGCGGAAAACAATGAGCAGTTCTTC.

The V and J genes are TRBV9 and TRBJ1-4, with 7 positions matching TRBD1. Trimming at V came to 4 bases and at J to 8 bases, leaving 5 bases not matched to a gene. Germline CDR1 reads SGDLS; CDR2 reads YYNGEE. The CDR3 spans 13 residues. CDR3 DNA: TGTGCCAGCAGCACCGAACAGGGGGAAAAACTGTTTTTT. Translating it yields CASSTEQGEKLFF.

This clone was counted once. J is TRBJ2-2 and V is TRBV15; 9 bases line up with TRBD1. Per the germline V gene, CDR1 is LNHNV and CDR2 is YYDKDF (reference sequence). With 6 bases clipped from V and 5 bases from J, the junction kept 7 bases outside the gene matches. The CDR3 has 15 amino acids. The CDR3, as DNA: TGTGCCACCAGGACCGGGACAGGGCTTACCGGGGAGCTGTTTTTT. Translated, it gives CATRTGTGLTGELFF.

Only a few counts were recorded for this clone. The CDR3 DNA is TGTGCCAGCTCACCACCGAACCCCGCGGGTGAGCAGTACTTC. Its protein is CASSPPNPAGEQYF. The chain joins TRBV18 to TRBJ2-7; tentative D call: TRBD2 (5 bases). The CDR3 has 14 residues. CDR1 and CDR2 from the germline V gene are KGHSH and LQKENI. V was cut by 0 bases and J by 7 bases, with 13 bases left in between.

This chain joins TRBV12-3 or TRBV12-4 and TRBJ1-2, with D unclear. This CDR3 is 13 amino acids long. V lost 1 base and J lost 5, with 8 bases in between. Here the CDR3 DNA reads TGTGCCAGCAGTTTAGGTACAGTTTATGGCTACACCTTC. It encodes CASSLGTVYGYTF.

The rearrangement joins TRBV5-1 to TRBJ2-1; 8 bases match TRBD1. Trimming at V came to 1 base and at J to 2 bases, leaving 8 bases not matched to a gene. CDR1 and CDR2 (germline): SGHRS, YFSETQ. This CDR3 comprises 17 residues. The DNA for the CDR3 is TGCGCCAGCAGCTTGTCCGCCGGGACAGGAGCCTACAATGAGCAGTTCTTC. Translation gives CASSLSAGTGAYNEQFF.

The chain recombines TRBV18 with TRBJ2-5; TRBD2 might be the D (5 bases). Trimming took 3 bases from V and 7 from J, leaving 12 bases between them. CDR1 KGHSH and CDR2 LQKENI come from the germline V gene. This CDR3 contains 13 residues. CDR3 coding DNA: TGTGCCAGCTCACCTCGTGGAGGCGGGACCCAGTACTTC. It translates to CASSPRGGGTQYF.

The chain couples TRBV19 to TRBJ2-1; D gene uncertain. The CDR3 contains 14 residues. The germline V gene has CDR1 LNHDA and CDR2 SQIVND (reference sequence). Trimming removed 5 bases at V and 0 bases at J, with 8 bases between. The CDR3 reads CASSRGSSYNEQFF. The CDR3 DNA sequence: TGTGCCAGTAGTCGTGGCAGCTCCTACAATGAGCAGTTCTTC.

The J gene is TRBJ2-1, the V gene TRBV9; the D gene is possibly TRBD2 (6 bases). CDR3 length equals 15 residues. Trimming removed 4 bases from V and 8 bases from J, with 19 bases in between. Germline V lookup: CDR1 SGDLS, CDR2 YYNGEE. CDR3 bases: TGTGCCAGCAGCCCAGGAAGCGGGCTAGGACATGAGCAGTTCTTC. Protein sequence: CASSPGSGLGHEQFF.

This chain uses TRBV24-1 with TRBJ2-1; tentative D call: TRBD1 (6 bases). Germline V gives CDR1 KGHDR, CDR2 SFDVKD. V lost 4 bases to trimming and J lost 10 bases, with 13 bases between them. The length of the CDR3 is 13 residues. This CDR3 is CATSDQGTHEQFF. CDR3 in DNA: TGTGCCACCAGTGACCAAGGGACACACGAGCAGTTCTTC.

This chain uses TRBV12-3 or TRBV12-4 with TRBJ2-5; no definite D call. V lost 2 bases to trimming and J lost 2 bases, with 6 bases between them. There are 13 residues in the CDR3. CDR3 region: CASSLLRQETQYF. The CDR3 nucleotides read TGTGCCAGCAGTTTACTACGGCAAGAGACCCAGTACTTC.

This clone was seen a few times. The chain uses TRBV7-2 and TRBJ2-1, with 10 bases identical to TRBD2. The germline CDR1 and CDR2 sequences are SGHTA and FQGNSA. V shed 4 bases, J shed 8 bases, and the junction held 8 bases outside the gene matches. This CDR3 comprises 15 residues. The CDR3 reads CASSYQGLAGDEQFF. CDR3 DNA sequence: TGTGCCAGCAGCTACCAGGGTCTAGCGGGAGATGAGCAGTTCTTC.

The gene calls are TRBV7-2 and TRBJ2-7; 8 positions match TRBD1. This CDR3 has 14 residues. The trim removed 5 bases at V and 5 bases at J, leaving 8 bases unmatched. Germline CDR1 reads SGHTA; CDR2 reads FQGNSA. Written as DNA, the CDR3 is TGTGCCAGCAGCCTACAGGGGGGCTATGACGAGCAGTACTTC. Protein sequence: CASSLQGGYDEQYF. Variable domain in full (rest from reference TRBV7-2 and TRBJ2-7): GAGVSQSPSNKVTEKGKDVELRCDPISGHTALYWYRQSLGQGLEFLIYFQGNSAPDKSGLPSDRFSAERTGGSVSTLTIQRTQQEDSAVYLCASSLQGGYDEQYFGPGTRLTVT.

In its sample, this clone was seen once. The chain is built from TRBV6-2 or TRBV6-3 and TRBJ1-1, with D possibly TRBD1 on 6 matching bases. This CDR3 region has 14 residues. Between the trimmed V and J ends, which lost 2 bases and 0 bases, there was a span of 7 bases. The germline V gene has CDR1 MNHEY and CDR2 SVGEGT. The CDR3 loop reads CASSYQGMNTEAFF. As DNA, the CDR3 is TGTGCCAGCAGTTACCAGGGGATGAACACTGAAGCTTTCTTT.

V usage is TRBV30 and J usage is TRBJ1-6; D is ambiguous. CDR1 is GTSNPN, CDR2 SVGIG, per germline (reference sequence). The CDR3 extends over 15 amino acids. With 0 bases removed from V and 0 bases from J, the gap between germline ends came to 6 bases. The CDR3 protein is CAWSVPSSYNSPLHF. The CDR3 bases are TGTGCCTGGAGTGTTCCGAGCTCCTATAATTCACCCCTCCACTTT.

The rearrangement links TRBV2 to TRBJ1-3; 9 bases line up with TRBD1. The V gene's germline CDR1 is SNHLY and CDR2 FYNNEI. The CDR3 has 15 residues. J was trimmed by 1 base and V by 6 bases; bases with no gene match: 4. The CDR3 reads CASRPGTGSGNTIYF. The CDR3 DNA follows: TGTGCCAGCAGACCCGGGACAGGGTCTGGAAACACCATATATTTT.

This clone is a singleton in its sample. The chain recombines TRBV7-9 with TRBJ1-2, with a weak D call TRBD1 (5 bases). CDR1 is SEHNR, CDR2 FQNEAQ, per germline (reference sequence). This CDR3 is 15 amino acids long. Trimming took off 7 bases at V and 6 bases at J, with 21 bases between the two ends. CDR3 amino acids: CASKAGRGTSHGYTF. CDR3 coding DNA: TGTGCCAGCAAGGCCGGGCGCGGGACGAGTCATGGCTACACCTTC.

The chain has TRBV28 and TRBJ1-4, with 12 bases matching TRBD1. This CDR3 is built from 16 residues. Germline loops: CDR1 MDHEN, CDR2 SYDVKM. V lost 4 bases and J lost 8; bases outside the gene matches: 8. The CDR3 protein is CASSSPGQGAGEKLFF. CDR3 coding DNA: TGTGCCAGCAGTTCACCGGGACAGGGGGCAGGGGAAAAACTGTTTTTT.